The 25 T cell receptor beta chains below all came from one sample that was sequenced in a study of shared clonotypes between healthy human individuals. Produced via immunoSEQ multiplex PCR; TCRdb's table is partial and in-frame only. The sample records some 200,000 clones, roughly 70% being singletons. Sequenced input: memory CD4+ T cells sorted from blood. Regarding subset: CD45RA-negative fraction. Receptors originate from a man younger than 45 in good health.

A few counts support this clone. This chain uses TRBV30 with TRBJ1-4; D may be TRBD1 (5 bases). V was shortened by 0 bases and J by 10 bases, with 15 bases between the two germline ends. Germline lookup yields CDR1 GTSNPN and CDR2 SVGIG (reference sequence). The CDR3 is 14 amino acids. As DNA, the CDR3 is TGTGCCTGGAGTGTTCCAGGGAGGTCCGGAAAACTGTTTTTT. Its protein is CAWSVPGRSGKLFF.

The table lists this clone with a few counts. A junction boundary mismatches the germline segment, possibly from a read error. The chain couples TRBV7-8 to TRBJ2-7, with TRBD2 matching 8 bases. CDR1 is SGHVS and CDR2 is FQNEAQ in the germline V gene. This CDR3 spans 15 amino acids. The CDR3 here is CASSLAGDSSHEQYF. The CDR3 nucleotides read TGTGCCAGCAGCCTAGCGGGCGACTCCTCGCACGAGCAGTACTTC.

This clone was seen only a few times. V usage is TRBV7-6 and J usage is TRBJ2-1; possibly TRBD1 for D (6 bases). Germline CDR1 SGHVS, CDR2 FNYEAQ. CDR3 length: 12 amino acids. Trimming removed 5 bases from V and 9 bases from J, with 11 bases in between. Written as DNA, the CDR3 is TGTGCCAGCAGCCTACAGGGTGCTGAGCAGTTCTTC. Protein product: CASSLQGAEQFF.

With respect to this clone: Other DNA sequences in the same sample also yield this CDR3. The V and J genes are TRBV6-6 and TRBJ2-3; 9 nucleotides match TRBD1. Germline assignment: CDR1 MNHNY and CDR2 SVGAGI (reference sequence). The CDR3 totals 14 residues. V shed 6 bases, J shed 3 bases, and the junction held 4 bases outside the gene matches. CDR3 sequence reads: CASRGGQGTDTQYF. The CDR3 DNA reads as TGTGCCAGCAGGGGGGGACAGGGAACAGATACGCAGTATTTT.

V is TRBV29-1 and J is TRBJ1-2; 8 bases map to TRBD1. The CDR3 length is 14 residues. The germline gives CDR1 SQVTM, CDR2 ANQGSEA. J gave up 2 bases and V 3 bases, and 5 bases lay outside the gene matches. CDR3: CSVETGVLNYGYTF. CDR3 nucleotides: TGCAGCGTTGAGACAGGGGTGTTGAACTATGGCTACACCTTC.

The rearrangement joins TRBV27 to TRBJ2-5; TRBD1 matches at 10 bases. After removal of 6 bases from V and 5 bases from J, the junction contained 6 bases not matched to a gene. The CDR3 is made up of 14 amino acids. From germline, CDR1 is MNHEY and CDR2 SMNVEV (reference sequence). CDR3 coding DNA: TGTGCCAGCAGCAGACAGGGGGCTTTTGAGACCCAGTACTTC. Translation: CASSRQGAFETQYF.

The CDR3 nucleotides read TGTGCCAGTAGTATAAATCTCCCAGCGGGACCCCCAGATACGCAGTATTTT. It translates to CASSINLPAGPPDTQYF. The chain joins TRBV19 to TRBJ2-3; 7 nucleotides agree with TRBD2. The V gene end was trimmed by 2 bases and the J gene end by 4 bases; junction bases not matched to a gene: 12. Looked up from germline, CDR1 is LNHDA and CDR2 is SQIVND (reference sequence). CDR3 size: 17 residues.

The CDR3 coding sequence is TGTGCCAGCAGTTACTCGGGGGCAATCTTGAACACTGAAGCTTTCTTT. Translation gives CASSYSGAILNTEAFF. This rearrangement joins TRBV6-5 to TRBJ1-1, with a tentative D call TRBD1 (6 bases). This CDR3 is built from 16 residues. V shed 0 bases and J shed 0 bases, with 11 bases lying between them. Germline V gives CDR1 MNHEY, CDR2 SVGAGI.

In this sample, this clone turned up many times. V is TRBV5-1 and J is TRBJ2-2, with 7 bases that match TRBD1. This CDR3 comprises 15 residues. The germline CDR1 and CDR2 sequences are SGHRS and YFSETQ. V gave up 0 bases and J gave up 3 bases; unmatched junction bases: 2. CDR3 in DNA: TGCGCCAGCAGCTTGGGGACAGGCCACACCGGGGAGCTGTTTTTT. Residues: CASSLGTGHTGELFF. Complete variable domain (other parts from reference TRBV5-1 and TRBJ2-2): KAGVTQTPRYLIKTRGQQVTLSCSPISGHRSVSWYQQTPGQGLQFLFEYFSETQRNKGNFPGRFSGRQFSNSRSEMNVSTLELGDSALYLCASSLGTGHTGELFFGEGSRLTVL.

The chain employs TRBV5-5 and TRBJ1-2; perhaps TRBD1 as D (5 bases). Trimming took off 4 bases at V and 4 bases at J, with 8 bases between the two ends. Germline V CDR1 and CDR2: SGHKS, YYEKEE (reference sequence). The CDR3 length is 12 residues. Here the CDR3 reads CASSEGTYGYTF. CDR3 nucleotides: TGTGCCAGCAGCGAAGGGACCTATGGCTACACCTTC.

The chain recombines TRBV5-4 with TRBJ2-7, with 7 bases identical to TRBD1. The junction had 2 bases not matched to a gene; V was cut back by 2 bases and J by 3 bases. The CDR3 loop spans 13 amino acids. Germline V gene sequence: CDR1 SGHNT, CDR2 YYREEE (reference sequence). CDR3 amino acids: CASSFDRVYEQYF. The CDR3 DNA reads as TGTGCCAGCAGCTTCGACAGGGTCTACGAGCAGTACTTC. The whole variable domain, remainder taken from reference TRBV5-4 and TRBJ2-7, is ETGVTQSPTHLIKTRGQQVTLRCSSQSGHNTVSWYQQALGQGPQFIFQYYREEENGRGNFPPRFSGLQFPNYSSELNVNALELDDSALYLCASSFDRVYEQYFGPGTRLTVT.

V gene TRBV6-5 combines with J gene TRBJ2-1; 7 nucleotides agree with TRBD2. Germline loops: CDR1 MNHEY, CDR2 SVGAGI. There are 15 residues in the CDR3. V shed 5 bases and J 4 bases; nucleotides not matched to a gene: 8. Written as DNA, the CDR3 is TGTGCCAGCAGTAGGGTCCTAGCGGAATACAATGAGCAGTTCTTC. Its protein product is CASSRVLAEYNEQFF.

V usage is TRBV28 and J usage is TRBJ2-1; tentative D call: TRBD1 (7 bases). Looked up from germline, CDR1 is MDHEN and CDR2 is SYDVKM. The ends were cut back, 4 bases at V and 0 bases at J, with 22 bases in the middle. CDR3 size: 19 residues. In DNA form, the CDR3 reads TGTGCCAGCAGTTCTCAGGGGGGTCGGCGGGATAGCTCCTACAATGAGCAGTTCTTC. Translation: CASSSQGGRRDSSYNEQFF.

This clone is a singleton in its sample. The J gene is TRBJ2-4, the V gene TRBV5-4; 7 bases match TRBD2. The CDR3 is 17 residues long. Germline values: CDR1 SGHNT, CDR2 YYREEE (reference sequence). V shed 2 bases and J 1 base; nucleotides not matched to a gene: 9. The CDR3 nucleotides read TGTGCCAGCAGCTTTCTTAGGGCGGGAGACGCCAAAAACATTCAGTACTTC. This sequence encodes CASSFLRAGDAKNIQYF.

This CDR3 is CASSFYTAQETQYF. In nucleotides, the CDR3 is TGCGCCAGCAGCTTTTACACAGCCCAAGAGACCCAGTACTTC. The chain is built from TRBV5-1 and TRBJ2-5, with D hard to call. Per germline, CDR1 SGHRS and CDR2 YFSETQ. The CDR3 contains 14 residues. V lost 2 bases to trimming and J lost 1 base, with 9 bases between them.

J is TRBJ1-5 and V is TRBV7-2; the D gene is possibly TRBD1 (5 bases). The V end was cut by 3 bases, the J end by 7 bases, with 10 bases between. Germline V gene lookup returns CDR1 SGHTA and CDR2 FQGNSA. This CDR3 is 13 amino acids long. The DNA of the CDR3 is TGTGCCAGCAGCTTTGCGGGGGAACAGCCCCAGCATTTT. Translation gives CASSFAGEQPQHF.

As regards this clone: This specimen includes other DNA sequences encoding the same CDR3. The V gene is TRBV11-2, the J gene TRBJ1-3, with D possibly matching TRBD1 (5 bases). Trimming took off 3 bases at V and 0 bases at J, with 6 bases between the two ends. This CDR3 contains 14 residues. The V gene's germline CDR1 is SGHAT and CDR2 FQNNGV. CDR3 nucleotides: TGTGCCAGCAGCTTGGGGGGCTCTGGAAACACCATATATTTT. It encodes CASSLGGSGNTIYF.

The CDR3 protein is CASRGQGVHQPQHF. CDR3 nucleotides: TGTGCCAGCAGGGGACAGGGGGTTCATCAGCCCCAGCATTTT. V usage is TRBV6-5 and J usage is TRBJ1-5; TRBD1 matches at 11 bases. Germline V gives CDR1 MNHEY, CDR2 SVGAGI. Germline trimming cut 6 bases from V and 5 bases from J; bases unmatched to any gene: 3. The CDR3 runs to 14 residues.

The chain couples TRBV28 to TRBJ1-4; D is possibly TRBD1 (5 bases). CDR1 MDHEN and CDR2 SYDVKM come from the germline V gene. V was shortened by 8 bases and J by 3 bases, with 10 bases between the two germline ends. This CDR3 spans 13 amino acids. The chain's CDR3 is CASGTESNEKLFF. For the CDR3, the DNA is TGTGCCAGCGGGACCGAATCTAATGAAAAACTGTTTTTT.

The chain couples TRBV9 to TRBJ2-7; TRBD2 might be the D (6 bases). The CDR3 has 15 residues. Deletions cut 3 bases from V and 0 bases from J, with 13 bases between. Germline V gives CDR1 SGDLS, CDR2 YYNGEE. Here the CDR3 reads CASSGGVTSSYEQYF. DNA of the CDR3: TGTGCCAGCAGCGGGGGGGTAACGTCCTCCTACGAGCAGTACTTC.

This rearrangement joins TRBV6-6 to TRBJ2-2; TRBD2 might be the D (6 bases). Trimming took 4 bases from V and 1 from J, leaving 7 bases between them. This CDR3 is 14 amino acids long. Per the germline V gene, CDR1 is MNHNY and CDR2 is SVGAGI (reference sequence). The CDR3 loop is CASSLRENTGELFF. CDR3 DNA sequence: TGTGCCAGCAGTTTGCGGGAGAACACCGGGGAGCTGTTTTTT.

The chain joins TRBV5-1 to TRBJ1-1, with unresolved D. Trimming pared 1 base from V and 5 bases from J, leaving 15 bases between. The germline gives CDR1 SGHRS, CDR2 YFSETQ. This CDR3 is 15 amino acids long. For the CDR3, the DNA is TGCGCCAGCAGCTTGAGACAAAGGGTTGGGACTGAAGCTTTCTTT. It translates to CASSLRQRVGTEAFF.

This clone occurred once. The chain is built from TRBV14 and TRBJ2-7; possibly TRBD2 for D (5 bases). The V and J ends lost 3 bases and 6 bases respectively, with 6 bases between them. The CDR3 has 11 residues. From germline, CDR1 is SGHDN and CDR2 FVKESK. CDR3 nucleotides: TGTGCCAGCAGCCATGAGGGCGAGCAGTACTTC. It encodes CASSHEGEQYF.

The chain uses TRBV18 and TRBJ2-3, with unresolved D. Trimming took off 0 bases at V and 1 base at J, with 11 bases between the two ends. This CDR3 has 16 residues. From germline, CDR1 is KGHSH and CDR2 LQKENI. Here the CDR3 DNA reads TGTGCCAGCTCACCACCAGGCAGGTTACGCACAGATACGCAGTATTTT. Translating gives CASSPPGRLRTDTQYF.

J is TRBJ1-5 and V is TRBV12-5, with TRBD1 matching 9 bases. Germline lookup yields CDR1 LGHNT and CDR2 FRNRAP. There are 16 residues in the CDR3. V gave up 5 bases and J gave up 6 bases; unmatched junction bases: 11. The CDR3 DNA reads TGTGCTAGTGGTCCCCATACCGGGACAGGGCGTCAGCCCCAGCATTTT. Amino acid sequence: CASGPHTGTGRQPQHF.